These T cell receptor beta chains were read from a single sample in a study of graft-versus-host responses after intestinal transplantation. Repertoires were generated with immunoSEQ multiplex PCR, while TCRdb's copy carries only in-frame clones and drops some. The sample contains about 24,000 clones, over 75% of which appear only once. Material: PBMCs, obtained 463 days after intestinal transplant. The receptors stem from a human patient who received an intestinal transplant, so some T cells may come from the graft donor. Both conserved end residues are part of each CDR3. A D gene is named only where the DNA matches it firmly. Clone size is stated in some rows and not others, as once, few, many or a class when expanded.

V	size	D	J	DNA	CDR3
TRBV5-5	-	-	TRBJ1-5	TGTGCCAGCAGCTTGTGGGCAGGCGGACTGGGAAGCAATCAGCCCCAGCATTTT	CASSLWAGGLGSNQPQHF
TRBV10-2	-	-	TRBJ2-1	TGCGCCAGCAGCAGACCTCCCGATCTCAATGAGCAGTTCTTC	CASSRPPDLNEQFF
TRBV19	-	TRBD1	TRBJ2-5	TGTGCCAGTAGTATAGCGGGACAGGGTGGGACCCAGTACTTC	CASSIAGQGGTQYF
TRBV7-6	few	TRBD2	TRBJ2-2	TGTGCCAGCGGGACTAGCGGGAGTAAGAGTCGGGGCACCGGGGAGCTGTTTTTT	CASGTSGSKSRGTGELFF
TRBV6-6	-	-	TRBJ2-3	TGTGCCAGCAGTCAGAAAGGGGGGGATAGCACAGATACGCAGTATTTT	CASSQKGGDSTDTQYF
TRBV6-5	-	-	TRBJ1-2	TGTGCCAGTCGTCGGACAGTCTCCAACTATGGCTACACCTTC	CASRRTVSNYGYTF
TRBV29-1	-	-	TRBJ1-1	TGCAGCGTTGAAAAACAGCTGAACACTGAAGCTTTCTTT	CSVEKQLNTEAFF
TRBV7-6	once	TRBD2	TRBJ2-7	TGTGCCAGCAGCCCGGGACTAGCGGGGTCCTACGAGCAGTACTTC	CASSPGLAGSYEQYF
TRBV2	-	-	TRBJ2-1	TGTGCCAGCATTTCGAGCGGAACCTACAATGAGCAGTTCTTC	CASISSGTYNEQFF
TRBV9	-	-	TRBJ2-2	TGTGCCAGCAGCGTAGCGCCACAGGGCGGCACCGGGGAGCTGTTTTTT	CASSVAPQGGTGELFF
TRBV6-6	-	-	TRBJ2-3	TGTGCCAGCAGGGACAGTGGGACAGATACGCAGTATTTT	CASRDSGTDTQYF
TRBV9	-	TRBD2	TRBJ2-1	TGTGCCAGCAGCGTAGCAAAACTAGCGGGAGGAGGATCCTACAATGAGCAGTTCTTC	CASSVAKLAGGGSYNEQFF
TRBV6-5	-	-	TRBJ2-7	TGTGCCAGCAGTCGGTCCTACGAGCAGTACTTC	CASSRSYEQYF
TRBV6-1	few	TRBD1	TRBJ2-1	TGTGCCAGCGACGGACAGGGGGCTGTAAATGAGCAGTTCTTC	CASDGQGAVNEQFF
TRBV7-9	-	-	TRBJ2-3	TGTGCCAGCGGCACAGATACGCAGTATTTT	CASGTDTQYF
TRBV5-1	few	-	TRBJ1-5	TGCGCCAGCAGCTTGGGGGGAGGGCAGCCCCAGCATTTT	CASSLGGGQPQHF
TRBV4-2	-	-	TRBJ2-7	TGTGCCAGCAGCCAAGGTAGCACGAGCTCCTACGAGCAGTACTTC	CASSQGSTSSYEQYF
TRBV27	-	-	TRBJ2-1	TGTGCCAGCAGACCTCCGCGGGGACCGACCTACAATGAGCAGTTCTTC	CASRPPRGPTYNEQFF
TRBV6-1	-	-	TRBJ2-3	TGTGCCAGCAGTGAAGACCAGGTTTTTGATACGCAGTATTTT	CASSEDQVFDTQYF
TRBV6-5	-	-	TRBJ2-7	TGTGCCAGCAGAGTCCAGGGGACCCTCTCCTACGAGCAGTACTTC	CASRVQGTLSYEQYF
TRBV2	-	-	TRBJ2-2	TGTGCCAGCAGTTCCGACCCGACTTCGAGCGGGAACACCGGGGAGCTGTTTTTT	CASSSDPTSSGNTGELFF
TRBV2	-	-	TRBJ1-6	TGTGCCAGCAGCCCTACAGGGTCCAGCAATTCACCCCTCCACTTT	CASSPTGSSNSPLHF
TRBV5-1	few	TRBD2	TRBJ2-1	TGCGCCAGCAGCCTCAGACTAGCGGGAGGGGGTAATGAGCAGTTCTTC	CASSLRLAGGGNEQFF
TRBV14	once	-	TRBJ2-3	TGTGCCAGCAGCCGACTAACAGGGAGCACAGATACGCAGTATTTT	CASSRLTGSTDTQYF
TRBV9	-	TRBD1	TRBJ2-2	TGTGCCAGCAGCGTAGCTACAAGGGGGCCAAACACCGGGGAGCTGTTTTTT	CASSVATRGPNTGELFF
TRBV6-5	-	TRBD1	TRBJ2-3	TGTGCCAGCAGTTACTCAGGGGGCGCAGATACGCAGTATTTT	CASSYSGGADTQYF
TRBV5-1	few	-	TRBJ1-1	TGCGCCAGCAGAGCATGGGGGGCAAAGAACACTGAAGCTTTCTTT	CASRAWGAKNTEAFF
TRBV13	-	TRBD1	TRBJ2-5	TGTGCCAGCAGCGCCGGACAGGGGGCGGCGGAGGAGACCCAGTACTTC	CASSAGQGAAEETQYF
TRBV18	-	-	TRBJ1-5	TGTGCCAGCTCACCAGAGATGGGCAATCAGCCCCAGCATTTT	CASSPEMGNQPQHF
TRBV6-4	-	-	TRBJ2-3	TGTGCCAGCAGTGACTCGCCGGGACGGGCTCGGGATACGCAGTATTTT	CASSDSPGRARDTQYF
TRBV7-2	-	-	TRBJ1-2	TGTGCCAGCAGCTTACGGTCAGGTGCGGACTATGGCTACACCTTC	CASSLRSGADYGYTF
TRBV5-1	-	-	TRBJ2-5	TGCGCCAGCAGCGAAATCCAGGGCTCGGTGGCCCAGTACTTC	CASSEIQGSVAQYF
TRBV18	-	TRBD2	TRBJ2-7	TGTGCCAGCCGGGCGGCGGGAGGGCCTGCCTACGAGCAGTACTTC	CASRAAGGPAYEQYF
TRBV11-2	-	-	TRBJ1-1	TGTGCCAGCAGCCTGCCTTTCACGAACACTGAAGCTTTCTTT	CASSLPFTNTEAFF
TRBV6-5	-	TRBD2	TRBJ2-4	TGTGCCAGCAGTTCCGTTAGCGGGAGCAAAAACATTCAGTACTTC	CASSSVSGSKNIQYF
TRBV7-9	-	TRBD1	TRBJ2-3	TGTGCCAGCAGGGCCTCGGGACAGGGGGTCACGCAGTATTTT	CASRASGQGVTQYF
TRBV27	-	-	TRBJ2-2	TGTGCCAGCAGCCCGTCGGGACGTAACACCGGGGAGCTGTTTTTT	CASSPSGRNTGELFF
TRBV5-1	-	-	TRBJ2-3	TGCGCCAGCAGCTTGGGACAGCACACAGATACGCAGTATTTT	CASSLGQHTDTQYF
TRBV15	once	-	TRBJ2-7	TGTGCCACCAGCAGAGACAGAGGAGCAGGCTACGAGCAGTACTTC	CATSRDRGAGYEQYF
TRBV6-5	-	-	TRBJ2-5	TGTGCCAGCAGACGAAGCATCGGGCAAGAGACCCAGTACTTC	CASRRSIGQETQYF
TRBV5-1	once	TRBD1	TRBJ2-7	TGCGCCAGCAGCTTCTCGACAGGGAGCGCCTACGAGCAGTACTTC	CASSFSTGSAYEQYF
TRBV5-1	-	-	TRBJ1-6	TGCGCCAGCAGAAACCTGGCAGGGCCTAATTCACCCCTCCACTTT	CASRNLAGPNSPLHF
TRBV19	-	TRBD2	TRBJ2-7	TGTGCCAGTAGTATCCTACTAGCGGGAGCCTACGAGCAGTACTTC	CASSILLAGAYEQYF
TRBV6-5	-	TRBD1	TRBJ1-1	TGTGCCAGCAGTTACTCCATGACAGGGGACACTGAAGCTTTCTTT	CASSYSMTGDTEAFF
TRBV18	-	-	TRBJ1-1	TGTGCCAGCTCACCACCGGGCAGGGGGAACACTGAAGCTTTCTTT	CASSPPGRGNTEAFF
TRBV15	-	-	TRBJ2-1	TGTGCCACCAGCAGAGATCGGGGGGCGAATGAGCAGTTCTTC	CATSRDRGANEQFF
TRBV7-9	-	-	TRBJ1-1	TGTGCCAGCAGCTTAGCGCTCGGGTCCAGTGGTGCTTTCTTT	CASSLALGSSGAFF
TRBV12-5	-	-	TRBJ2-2	TGTGCTAGTGGGTCCCGCTGGGCAGACACCGGGGAGCTGTTTTTT	CASGSRWADTGELFF
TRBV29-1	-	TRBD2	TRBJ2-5	TGCAGCGTTGTGGGGGGGGAGACCCAGTACTTC	CSVVGGETQYF
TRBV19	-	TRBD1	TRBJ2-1	TGTGCCAGTAGTATACATGGGACAGAAGCCAATGAGCAGTTCTTC	CASSIHGTEANEQFF
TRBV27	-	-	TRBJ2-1	TGTGCCAGCAGTTTACGCCCTGAGGGGAATGAGCAGTTCTTC	CASSLRPEGNEQFF
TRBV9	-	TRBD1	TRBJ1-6	TGTGCCAGCAGCGTAGACGGGACAGGGTATTCACCCCTCCACTTT	CASSVDGTGYSPLHF